The rows below give T cell receptor beta chains drawn from one sample of a study of regulatory T cells in long-lasting Graves disease. TCRdb re-called the multiplex PCR reads with MiXCR, one entry per CDR3 protein. In the table there are about 240,000 distinct CDR3 sequences, 20% of which are singletons. The input for sequencing was peripheral blood mononuclear cells (PBMCs), taken at new diagnosis, from a patient treated with antithyroid drugs. These receptors originate from a female donor with Graves disease. Both conserved end residues are part of each CDR3. D genes are given only for firm matches. Where a row states a size, it is once, few, many or the class of an expanded clone; other rows omit it.

v_gene	d_gene	abundance	j_gene	CDR3aa	CDR3nt
TRBV7-8	NA	many	TRBJ2-7	CASSLSGTGEQYF	TGTGCCAGCAGCTTATCAGGGACGGGCGAGCAGTACTTC
TRBV2	NA	many	TRBJ1-2	CASNAGTTNYGYTF	TGTGCCAGCAACGCCGGGACTACAAACTATGGCTACACCTTC
TRBV6-2/TRBV6-3	NA	many	TRBJ1-2	CASSYHRRDYGYTF	TGTGCCAGCAGTTACCACCGCAGGGACTATGGCTACACCTTC
TRBV9	TRBD2	many	TRBJ2-1	CASSPTPLAGERNEQFF	TGTGCCAGCAGCCCGACCCCACTAGCGGGAGAGCGCAATGAGCAGTTCTTC
TRBV14	NA	many	TRBJ2-5	CASSQGGYQVTQYF	TGTGCCAGCAGCCAAGGAGGATACCAAGTGACCCAGTACTTC
TRBV7-2	NA	many	TRBJ2-7	CASNLEAGEQYF	TGTGCCAGCAACTTGGAAGCGGGTGAGCAGTACTTC
TRBV20-1	TRBD1	many	TRBJ2-3	CSARDLGQSTDTQYF	TGCAGTGCTAGAGATCTGGGACAGAGCACAGATACGCAGTATTTT
TRBV7-6	NA	many	TRBJ2-1	CASSLEVGRREQFF	TGTGCCAGCAGCTTAGAGGTAGGAAGGAGAGAGCAGTTCTTC
TRBV6-2/TRBV6-3	TRBD2	many	TRBJ2-2	CASRKGTSANTGELFF	TGTGCCAGCAGAAAGGGGACTAGCGCGAACACCGGGGAGCTGTTTTTT
TRBV28	NA	few	TRBJ1-6	CASSLGTRGGSYNSPLHF	TGTGCCAGCAGTTTAGGCACCCGCGGTGGATCTTATAATTCACCCCTCCACTTT
TRBV4-3	TRBD1	many	TRBJ2-3	CASSLSSLRGRSDTQYF	TGCGCCAGCAGCCTAAGCTCTCTCAGGGGGCGATCGGATACGCAGTATTTT
TRBV5-5	NA	many	TRBJ1-5	CASSLAVRREPQHF	TGTGCCAGCAGCCTGGCGGTCAGAAGGGAGCCCCAGCATTTT
TRBV20-1	TRBD1	NA	TRBJ1-2	CSARRSRDRGGYTF	TGCAGTGCTAGGCGGTCCCGGGACAGGGGTGGCTACACCTTC
TRBV3-1	NA	many	TRBJ1-5	CASSQGKMGQPQHF	TGTGCCAGCAGCCAGGGTAAAATGGGTCAGCCCCAGCATTTT
TRBV12-3/TRBV12-4	NA	NA	TRBJ2-5	CASSLRGAVETQYF	TGTGCCAGCAGTTTACGAGGGGCGGTTGAGACCCAGTACTTC
TRBV7-2	NA	NA	TRBJ2-7	CASRKGPGTYEQYF	TGTGCCAGCAGGAAAGGACCCGGCACCTACGAGCAGTACTTC
TRBV6-2/TRBV6-3	NA	many	TRBJ1-5	CASSLYWVDQPQHF	TGTGCCAGCAGTTTGTATTGGGTTGATCAGCCCCAGCATTTT
TRBV12-3/TRBV12-4	NA	many	TRBJ2-2	CASSKGDLNTGELFF	TGTGCCAGCAGCAAAGGCGACTTGAACACCGGGGAGCTGTTTTTT
TRBV7-3	NA	many	TRBJ2-1	CASSLSRERDNEQFF	TGTGCCAGCAGCTTATCACGGGAGAGGGACAATGAGCAGTTCTTC
TRBV3-1	NA	NA	TRBJ1-1	CASSQVAGVEAFF	TGTGCCAGCAGCCAAGTTGCGGGAGTTGAAGCTTTCTTT
TRBV19	TRBD2	few	TRBJ2-1	CAAGGYNEQFF	TGTGCCGCGGGGGGTTACAATGAGCAGTTCTTC
TRBV28	TRBD2	many	TRBJ2-2	CASTSGNTGELFF	TGTGCCAGCACTAGCGGTAACACCGGGGAGCTGTTTTTT
TRBV27	NA	many	TRBJ1-2	CASPGTPYGYTF	TGTGCGAGCCCCGGGACTCCCTATGGCTACACCTTC
TRBV7-3	TRBD2	few	TRBJ2-2	CASSFGGRAGELFF	TGTGCCAGCAGCTTCGGGGGGAGGGCCGGGGAGCTGTTTTTT
TRBV25-1	NA	NA	TRBJ2-2	CASNPLGRGELFF	TGTGCCAGCAACCCACTTGGGCGCGGGGAGCTGTTTTTT
TRBV3-1	TRBD2	many	TRBJ2-5	CASSQMLAGGPTQETQYF	TGTGCCAGCAGCCAAATGCTAGCGGGGGGGCCTACCCAAGAGACCCAGTACTTC
TRBV20-1	TRBD2	NA	TRBJ2-1	CSASPGTSGDPSYNEQFF	TGCAGTGCTAGCCCCGGGACTAGCGGGGACCCTTCCTACAATGAGCAGTTCTTC
TRBV7-3	NA	many	TRBJ1-1	CASSRDMNTEAFF	TGTGCCAGCAGTCGCGACATGAACACTGAAGCTTTCTTT
TRBV12-3/TRBV12-4	NA	many	TRBJ1-6	CASSFYRDPPHNSPLHF	TGTGCCAGCAGTTTTTACCGGGATCCCCCCCATAATTCACCCCTCCACTTT
TRBV4-3	NA	many	TRBJ2-2	CASSQEGTNTGELFF	TGCGCCAGCAGCCAAGAGGGCACGAACACCGGGGAGCTGTTTTTT
TRBV19	NA	once	TRBJ2-1	CASSLGTSYNEQFF	TGTGCCAGTAGTCTGGGGACTTCCTACAATGAGCAGTTCTTC
TRBV28	NA	many	TRBJ2-1	CASRGLGRNEQFF	TGTGCCAGCAGAGGGTTAGGTAGGAATGAGCAGTTCTTC
TRBV4-2	NA	many	TRBJ1-6	CASSPTLESPLHF	TGTGCCAGCAGTCCCACCCTCGAATCACCCCTCCACTTT
TRBV28	NA	many	TRBJ2-1	CASSSPGEHGNEQFF	TGTGCCAGCAGTTCCCCAGGGGAGCATGGCAATGAGCAGTTCTTC
TRBV6-4	TRBD1	many	TRBJ2-7	CASSDGTEKSYEQYF	TGTGCCAGCAGTGACGGGACAGAGAAGTCCTACGAGCAGTACTTC
TRBV2	TRBD2	many	TRBJ2-3	CASLAGSFTDTQYF	TGTGCCAGTCTAGCGGGGTCCTTCACAGATACGCAGTATTTT
TRBV3-1	TRBD2	many	TRBJ2-2	CASSLLAGPTGELFF	TGTGCCAGCAGCCTACTAGCGGGCCCTACCGGGGAGCTGTTTTTT
TRBV18	NA	many	TRBJ1-2	CASSVDGPRNGYTF	TGTGCCAGCTCCGTGGACGGGCCCAGGAATGGCTACACCTTC
TRBV7-2	NA	many	TRBJ2-2	CASSYRSGNTGELFF	TGTGCCAGCAGCTACCGTTCGGGGAACACCGGGGAGCTGTTTTTT